A selection of T cell receptor beta chains follows, all from one sample in a study of blood T cells in healthy people across ages. TCRdb itself ran the 5' RACE reads through MiXCR, one entry per CDR3 protein. The data show roughly 1,500,000 distinct CDR3 sequences, roughly a third seen once. What was sequenced was blood. These receptors were collected from a woman under 40 in good health. CDR3s include the opening cysteine and the closing phenylalanine or tryptophan. The order of the fields is clone size, J gene, D gene, CDR3 length, V gene, CDR3 DNA, CDR3 protein. The D gene is left open where the match is weak. Only some rows state a clone size, as once, few, many or a class for expanded clones.

size: many; J: TRBJ2-5; D: TRBD2; length: 14; V: TRBV15; DNA: TGTGCCACCACGCGGGGGGCTTCGTCAGAGACCCAGTACTTC; CDR3: CATTRGASSETQYF
size: many; J: TRBJ2-7; D: TRBD2; length: 14; V: TRBV29-1; DNA: TGCAGCGTTGACGGTCTGGCCGGGAGGTACGAGCAGTACTTC; CDR3: CSVDGLAGRYEQYF
size: few; J: TRBJ2-7; D: TRBD1; length: 15; V: TRBV28; DNA: TGTGCCAGCAGTTTGGTTGGGCAGGGGGTCCACGAGCAGTACTTC; CDR3: CASSLVGQGVHEQYF
size: .; J: TRBJ2-1; D: .; length: 16; V: TRBV3-1; DNA: TGTGCCAGCAGCTCCCGACAGGTAACGGGCTTCAATGAGCAGTTCTTC; CDR3: CASSSRQVTGFNEQFF
size: .; J: TRBJ1-5; D: TRBD1; length: 17; V: TRBV12-3/TRBV12-4; DNA: TGTGCCAGCAGTTTAGCGGACAGGGTGTATGGCAATCAGCCCCAGCATTTT; CDR3: CASSLADRVYGNQPQHF
size: .; J: TRBJ2-3; D: TRBD2; length: 19; V: TRBV7-9; DNA: TGTGCCAGCAGCTTCCCACCCGGACTAGCGGGGTTGTACACAGATACGCAGTATTTT; CDR3: CASSFPPGLAGLYTDTQYF
size: .; J: TRBJ1-2; D: TRBD1; length: 15; V: TRBV9; DNA: TGTGCCAGCAGCGCCCGGACAGGGGAGGAGGATGGCTACACCTTC; CDR3: CASSARTGEEDGYTF
size: .; J: TRBJ1-1; D: .; length: 12; V: TRBV11-2; DNA: TGTGCCAGCAGCGGACAGTCGCGGGAAGCTTTCTTT; CDR3: CASSGQSREAFF
size: once; J: TRBJ2-2; D: .; length: 15; V: TRBV27; DNA: TGTGCCACCCGAGGGACGAGGGATACCACCGGGGAGCTGTTTTTT; CDR3: CATRGTRDTTGELFF
size: many; J: TRBJ2-1; D: TRBD2; length: 13; V: TRBV6-1; DNA: TGTGCCAGCAGTGAGCGGCGGGGGAATGAGCAGTTCTTC; CDR3: CASSERRGNEQFF
size: few; J: TRBJ2-3; D: TRBD2; length: 13; V: TRBV20-1; DNA: TGCAGTGCTCCCCACCGGGAGGCAGATACGCAGTATTTT; CDR3: CSAPHREADTQYF
size: few; J: TRBJ1-2; D: .; length: 14; V: TRBV7-9; DNA: TGTGCCAGCAGCTTTGTACAGACGATCTATGGCTACACCTTC; CDR3: CASSFVQTIYGYTF
size: few; J: TRBJ2-1; D: TRBD2; length: 15; V: TRBV9; DNA: TGTGCCAGCAGCGTAGATGCGGGAGGGGTCAATGAGCAGTTCTTC; CDR3: CASSVDAGGVNEQFF
size: .; J: TRBJ2-7; D: TRBD1; length: 13; V: TRBV20-1; DNA: TGCAGTGCTCCCGCGGGACAGGGCTACGAGCAGTACTTC; CDR3: CSAPAGQGYEQYF
size: .; J: TRBJ1-5; D: .; length: 16; V: TRBV6-1; DNA: TGTGCCAGCAGTAGACGGACAGTCTATAGCAATCAGCCCCAGCATTTT; CDR3: CASSRRTVYSNQPQHF
size: .; J: TRBJ1-6; D: TRBD1; length: 14; V: TRBV3-1; DNA: TGTGCCAGCAGCCGGGAACAGGGGGGATCACCCCTCCACTTT; CDR3: CASSREQGGSPLHF
size: .; J: TRBJ2-5; D: TRBD2; length: 14; V: TRBV6-2/TRBV6-3; DNA: TGTGCCAGCAGAGGGAGCGGGGGGAGTGAGACCCAGTACTTC; CDR3: CASRGSGGSETQYF
size: .; J: TRBJ1-1; D: .; length: 11; V: TRBV10-3; DNA: TGTGCCATCAGTGAGAGGAGTGAAGCTTTCTTT; CDR3: CAISERSEAFF
size: .; J: TRBJ1-1; D: .; length: 16; V: TRBV20-1; DNA: TGCAGTGCTAGAGTCCCACAGGGAGGGTTGAGCACTGAAGCTTTCTTT; CDR3: CSARVPQGGLSTEAFF
size: few; J: TRBJ2-3; D: TRBD2; length: 16; V: TRBV3-1; DNA: TGTGCCAGCAGCCGAGTAGCTGCGGGGGGCACAGATACGCAGTATTTT; CDR3: CASSRVAAGGTDTQYF
size: many; J: TRBJ2-1; D: .; length: 13; V: TRBV29-1; DNA: TGCAGCGTGTTCGGAGGGTCCTACAATGAGCAGTTCTTC; CDR3: CSVFGGSYNEQFF
size: .; J: TRBJ1-2; D: .; length: 14; V: TRBV20-1; DNA: TGCAGTGCTAGAGAAAAGGGAGCCCTACTTGGCTACACCTTC; CDR3: CSAREKGALLGYTF
size: .; J: TRBJ2-5; D: .; length: 17; V: TRBV25-1; DNA: TGTGCCAGCAGTGAGGGGGCCGGACTAGTTGGTCGAGAGACCCAGTACTTC; CDR3: CASSEGAGLVGRETQYF
size: few; J: TRBJ2-7; D: TRBD2; length: 17; V: TRBV3-1; DNA: TGTGCCAGCAGCCAAGATTGGGGACTAGGAGGTTCTGACGAGCAGTACTTC; CDR3: CASSQDWGLGGSDEQYF
size: .; J: TRBJ1-6; D: .; length: 13; V: TRBV7-2; DNA: TGTGCCGGCAGCTCAACTTTGGGAGGGCCCCTCCACTTT; CDR3: CAGSSTLGGPLHF
size: .; J: TRBJ2-7; D: TRBD2; length: 16; V: TRBV20-1; DNA: TGCAGTGCTAGAGATATGACTAGCGGGGCTTTATACGAGCAGTACTTC; CDR3: CSARDMTSGALYEQYF
size: few; J: TRBJ2-7; D: .; length: 15; V: TRBV25-1; DNA: TGTGCCAGCAGTGAATACGTCGGACACGGAGTCGAGCAGTACTTC; CDR3: CASSEYVGHGVEQYF
size: .; J: TRBJ2-5; D: .; length: 13; V: TRBV2; DNA: TGTGCCAGCAGGGGTGACGGGAAAGAGACCCAGTACTTC; CDR3: CASRGDGKETQYF